Listed below are T cell receptor beta chains from one sample, sequenced in a study of T cell responses to AZD1222 COVID-19 vaccine. Sequenced by immunoSEQ multiplex PCR; TCRdb stores in-frame clones only, minus some. The sample lists some 130,000 clones, 90% to 95% seen once, with 1.5% to 2% in the top ten. The source material was peripheral blood, sampled on day 0 of AZD1222 vaccination. The source is an adult in good health. CDR3s include the opening cysteine and the closing phenylalanine or tryptophan. The order of the fields is V gene, J gene, clone size, D gene, CDR3 protein, CDR3 DNA. D genes are given only for firm matches. Size is stated for part of the rows, as once, few or many counts, or as a class when the clone is expanded.

TRBV19	TRBJ1-1	.	.	CASSPTDRSYTEAFF	TGTGCCAGTAGTCCAACCGACAGGAGCTACACTGAAGCTTTCTTT
TRBV30	TRBJ2-1	once	.	CAQTSSREQFF	TGTGCCCAAACAAGCTCGCGAGAGCAGTTCTTC
TRBV9	TRBJ2-1	.	TRBD1	CASSLQTGTEQFF	TGTGCCAGCAGCCTACAGACAGGGACTGAGCAGTTCTTC
TRBV15	TRBJ1-1	.	.	CATSTHQTLNTEAFF	TGTGCCACCAGCACCCATCAGACACTGAACACTGAAGCTTTCTTT
TRBV19	TRBJ1-1	.	.	CASSIPYSPNTEAFF	TGTGCCAGTAGTATTCCATACAGTCCGAACACTGAAGCTTTCTTT
TRBV5-4	TRBJ2-7	.	TRBD1	CASSLGGQGYEQYF	TGTGCCAGCAGCTTGGGGGGACAGGGTTACGAGCAGTACTTC
TRBV7-3	TRBJ2-3	.	.	CASSLGASVDTQYF	TGTGCCAGCAGCTTAGGGGCCTCCGTGGATACGCAGTATTTT
TRBV18	TRBJ1-3	.	.	CASSPLDRGSGNTIYF	TGTGCCAGCTCACCACTCGACAGAGGCTCTGGAAACACCATATATTTT
TRBV5-1	TRBJ2-5	.	TRBD1	CASSSQGQGAETQYF	TGCGCCAGCAGCTCCCAAGGACAGGGGGCCGAGACCCAGTACTTC
TRBV7-2	TRBJ2-7	.	.	CASSLDRGGEQYF	TGTGCCAGCAGCTTAGATCGAGGGGGCGAGCAGTACTTC
TRBV28	TRBJ2-3	.	.	CASSPRVGSGGSGTDTQYF	TGTGCCAGCAGTCCCAGAGTAGGATCCGGAGGGTCGGGCACAGATACGCAGTATTTT
TRBV7-3	TRBJ2-3	.	.	CASSLGLGSLIRTDTQYF	TGTGCCAGCAGCTTGGGCCTGGGATCCCTAATTCGCACAGATACGCAGTATTTT
TRBV4-2	TRBJ2-2	.	TRBD1	CASSAPTGGTGELFF	TGTGCCAGCAGCGCGCCAACAGGGGGCACCGGGGAGCTGTTTTTT
TRBV5-6	TRBJ1-2	.	.	CASSLVEVGGYTF	TGTGCCAGCAGCTTAGTTGAGGTGGGGGGCTACACCTTC
TRBV24-1	TRBJ1-1	.	TRBD1	CATSDLGQGYTF	TGTGCCACCAGTGATTTAGGACAGGGGTATACCTTT
TRBV20-1	TRBJ1-2	.	.	CSASGRDYGYTF	TGCAGTGCTAGTGGGAGGGACTATGGCTACACCTTC
TRBV27	TRBJ1-1	.	.	CASTPRPGVNTEAFF	TGTGCCAGCACTCCACGTCCAGGGGTGAACACTGAAGCTTTCTTT
TRBV28	TRBJ2-1	.	TRBD2	CASSLLAGGPGTRYNEQFF	TGTGCCAGCAGTTTACTAGCGGGAGGGCCGGGGACGAGGTACAATGAGCAGTTCTTC
TRBV10-3	TRBJ1-2	.	TRBD1	CAITGTGVHGYTF	TGTGCCATCACCGGGACAGGGGTACATGGCTACACCTTC
TRBV27	TRBJ2-2	.	TRBD1	CASTLRDRGFGFVAGELFF	TGTGCCAGCACTTTAAGGGACAGGGGGTTCGGTTTTGTTGCCGGGGAGCTGTTTTTT
TRBV24-1	TRBJ2-7	.	.	CATSGAATGEQYF	TGTGCCACCAGTGGCGCCGCGACAGGCGAGCAGTACTTC
TRBV28	TRBJ1-2	.	.	CASSRNTYGYTF	TGTGCCAGCAGTAGGAACACGTATGGCTACACCTTC
TRBV5-8	TRBJ1-2	.	.	CASSLRPGYGYTF	TGTGCCAGCAGCTTGAGGCCAGGCTATGGCTACACCTTC
TRBV7-3	TRBJ2-7	.	.	CASSLAWSRPYEQYF	TGTGCCAGCAGCTTAGCTTGGAGCCGACCCTACGAGCAGTACTTC
TRBV7-6	TRBJ1-5	.	.	CASSLVPASYSNQPQHF	TGTGCCAGCAGCTTAGTACCGGCCAGTTATAGCAATCAGCCCCAGCATTTT
TRBV7-8	TRBJ2-7	.	.	CASSLEAAGSYEQYF	TGTGCCAGCAGCTTAGAGGCGGCAGGGAGCTACGAGCAGTACTTC
TRBV19	TRBJ2-7	.	.	CASSIDRGAEQYF	TGTGCCAGTAGTATCGACCGTGGGGCCGAGCAGTACTTC
TRBV6-4	TRBJ2-2	.	.	CASSEGSDPNTGELFF	TGTGCCAGCAGTGAAGGTAGCGACCCGAACACCGGGGAGCTGTTTTTT
TRBV11-2	TRBJ2-1	.	.	CASSLGDNEQFF	TGTGCCAGCAGCTTAGGCGACAATGAGCAGTTCTTC
TRBV12-5	TRBJ2-7	.	.	CASGLSASYEQYF	TGTGCTAGTGGTTTGTCCGCCTCCTACGAGCAGTACTTC
TRBV11-3	TRBJ2-7	.	TRBD2	CASSRRGREGAYF	TGTGCCAGCAGCCGCCGAGGGCGGGAGGGCGCGTACTTC
TRBV2	TRBJ1-1	.	.	CASSYATVRGMNTEAFF	TGTGCCAGCAGTTATGCGACCGTCCGGGGCATGAACACTGAAGCTTTCTTT
TRBV4-2	TRBJ1-4	.	.	CASSQDGDETNEKLFF	TGTGCCAGCAGCCAAGATGGGGACGAGACTAATGAAAAACTGTTTTTT
TRBV28	TRBJ1-5	.	.	CASSLWQYNQPQHF	TGTGCCAGCAGTTTATGGCAGTACAATCAGCCCCAGCATTTT
TRBV6-2/TRBV6-3	TRBJ1-1	many	.	CASSGTENTEAFF	TGTGCCAGCAGTGGGACTGAGAACACTGAAGCTTTCTTT
TRBV3-1/TRBV3-2	TRBJ2-5	once	TRBD2	CASSRLAGGPKETQYF	TGTGCCAGCAGCCGACTAGCGGGAGGGCCGAAGGAGACCCAGTACTTC
TRBV9	TRBJ1-2	.	.	CASSVSGLYGYTF	TGTGCCAGCAGCGTCTCGGGGCTGTATGGCTACACCTTC
TRBV5-1	TRBJ1-1	.	.	CASSSDAGNTEAFF	TGCGCCAGCAGCTCGGACGCCGGGAACACTGAAGCTTTCTTT
TRBV3-1/TRBV3-2	TRBJ2-1	.	TRBD2	CASSQEWRGGQFF	TGTGCCAGCAGCCAAGAGTGGCGGGGGGGGCAGTTCTTC
TRBV6-2/TRBV6-3	TRBJ1-2	.	TRBD1	CASSPGDRVYGYTF	TGTGCCAGCAGTCCGGGGGACAGGGTGTACGGCTACACCTTC
TRBV6-5	TRBJ2-7	.	.	CASSPSGEQYF	TGTGCCAGCTCCCCCTCCGGGGAGCAGTACTTC
TRBV11-2	TRBJ1-2	.	.	CASSREGDGYTF	TGTGCCAGCAGCCGCGAGGGGGACGGCTACACCTTC